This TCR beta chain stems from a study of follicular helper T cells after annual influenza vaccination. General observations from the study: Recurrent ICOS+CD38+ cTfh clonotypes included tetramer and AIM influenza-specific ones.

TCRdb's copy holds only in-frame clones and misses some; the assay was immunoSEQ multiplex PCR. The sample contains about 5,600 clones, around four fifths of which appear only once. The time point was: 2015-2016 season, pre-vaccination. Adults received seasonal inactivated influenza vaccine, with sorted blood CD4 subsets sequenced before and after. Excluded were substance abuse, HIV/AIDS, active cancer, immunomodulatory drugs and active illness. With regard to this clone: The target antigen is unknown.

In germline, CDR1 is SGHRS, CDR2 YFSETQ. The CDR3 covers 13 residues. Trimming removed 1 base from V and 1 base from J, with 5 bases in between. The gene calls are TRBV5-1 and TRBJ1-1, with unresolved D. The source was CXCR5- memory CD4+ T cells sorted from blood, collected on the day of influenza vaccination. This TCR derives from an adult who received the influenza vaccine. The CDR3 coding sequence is TGCGCCAGCAGCTTGACAGAGAACACTGAAGCTTTCTTT. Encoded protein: CASSLTENTEAFF. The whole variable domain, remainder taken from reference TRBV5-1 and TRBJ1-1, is KAGVTQTPRYLIKTRGQQVTLSCSPISGHRSVSWYQQTPGQGLQFLFEYFSETQRNKGNFPGRFSGRQFSNSRSEMNVSTLELGDSALYLCASSLTENTEAFFGQGTRLTVV.